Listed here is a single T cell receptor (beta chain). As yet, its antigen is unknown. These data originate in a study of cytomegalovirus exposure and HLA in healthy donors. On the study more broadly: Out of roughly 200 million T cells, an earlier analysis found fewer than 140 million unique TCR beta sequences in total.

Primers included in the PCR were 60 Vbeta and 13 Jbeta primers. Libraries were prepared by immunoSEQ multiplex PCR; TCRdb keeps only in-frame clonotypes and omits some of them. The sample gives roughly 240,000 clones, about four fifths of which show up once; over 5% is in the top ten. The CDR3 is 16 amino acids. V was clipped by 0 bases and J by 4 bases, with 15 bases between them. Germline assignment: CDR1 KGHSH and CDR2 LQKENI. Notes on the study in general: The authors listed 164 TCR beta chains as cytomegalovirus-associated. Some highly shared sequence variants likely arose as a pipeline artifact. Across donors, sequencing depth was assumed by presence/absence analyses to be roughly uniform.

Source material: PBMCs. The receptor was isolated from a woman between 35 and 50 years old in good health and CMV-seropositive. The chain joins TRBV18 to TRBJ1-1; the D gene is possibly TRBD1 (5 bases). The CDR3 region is CASSPPNNQGSTEAFF. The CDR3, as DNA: TGTGCCAGCTCACCACCTAATAATCAGGGCTCCACTGAAGCTTTCTTT.